Presented here are 27 T cell receptor beta chains from one specimen sequenced in a study of CD8 T cells in ankylosing spondylitis. TCRdb redid the calling of the 5' RACE reads with MiXCR, one entry per CDR3 protein. The data show just under 350,000 distinct CDR3 sequences, roughly 15% seen once. The material sequenced was blood, either unsorted or a sorted T cell fraction (not recorded which). Source of these receptors: a male donor with ankylosing spondylitis or in good health (not recorded which).

This clonotype occurred a few times. The V and J genes are TRBV12-3 or TRBV12-4 and TRBJ2-5, with unresolved D. The V and J ends lost 1 base and 5 bases respectively, with 8 bases between them. The CDR3 is 13 amino acids. In DNA form, the CDR3 reads TGTGCCAGCAGTTTAGGGGTCGGGGAGACCCAGTACTTC. Protein: CASSLGVGETQYF.

The chain joins TRBV12-3 or TRBV12-4 to TRBJ1-5; 7 nucleotides match TRBD1. Losses at the gene ends were 3 bases for V and 6 bases for J; bases not matched to a gene: 2. This CDR3 is built from 13 residues. The CDR3 here is CASSFRGRQPQHF. DNA of the CDR3: TGTGCCAGCAGTTTTAGGGGGCGTCAGCCCCAGCATTTT.

The sample holds one count of this clonotype. The V gene is TRBV3-1, the J gene TRBJ1-2; perhaps TRBD1 as D (6 bases). V dropped 4 bases and J dropped 2 bases, with 14 bases sitting between them. This CDR3 is 15 amino acids long. Germline assignment: CDR1 LGHDT and CDR2 YNNKEL (reference sequence). The CDR3, as DNA: TGTGCCAGCAGCCTCAGACAGGTTCCCAACTATGGCTACACCTTC. This gives the protein CASSLRQVPNYGYTF. The full variable domain, its missing parts supplied by reference TRBV3-1 and TRBJ1-2, is DTAVSQTPKYLVTQMGNDKSIKCEQNLGHDTMYWYKQDSKKFLKIMFSYNNKELIINETVPNRFSPKSPDKAHLNLHINSLELGDSAVYFCASSLRQVPNYGYTFGSGTRLTVV.

The chain recombines TRBV6-1 with TRBJ1-5; D is perhaps TRBD1 (5 bases). Germline V gene sequence: CDR1 MNHNS, CDR2 SASEGT. CDR3 length: 13 amino acids. Trimming left V 8 bases short and J 3 bases short, with 11 bases between. DNA of the CDR3: TGTGCCAGCGGGGGACTATACAATCAGCCCCAGCATTTT. The encoded protein is CASGGLYNQPQHF.

This clonotype was observed a handful of times. The rearrangement links TRBV3-1 to TRBJ2-4; D possibly uses TRBD1 or TRBD2 (5 bases each). The germline V gene has CDR1 LGHDT and CDR2 YNNKEL (reference sequence). V was shortened by 4 bases and J by 4 bases, with 20 bases between the two germline ends. The CDR3 loop spans 17 amino acids. In DNA, the CDR3 is TGTGCCAGCAGCCCCATGGCCGGGACGCGGAAAAAAAACATTCAGTACTTC. Translating it yields CASSPMAGTRKKNIQYF.

This clonotype was observed a few times. The gene calls are TRBV4-1 and TRBJ1-2; TRBD1 agrees at 8 bases. CDR1 and CDR2 from the germline V gene are MGHRA and YSYEKL. V gave up 3 bases and J gave up 3 bases; unmatched junction bases: 15. The CDR3 extends over 18 amino acids. The CDR3 sequence is CASSQKQTGEGYYYGYTF. CDR3 DNA sequence: TGCGCCAGCAGCCAGAAGCAGACAGGGGAAGGGTATTACTATGGCTACACCTTC.

This clonotype was seen more than once but under ten times. The chain couples TRBV29-1 to TRBJ2-3; 7 nucleotides agree with TRBD2. CDR1 is SQVTM, CDR2 ANQGSEA, per germline. The CDR3 has 15 residues. V lost 3 bases to trimming and J lost 5 bases; unmatched junction nucleotides: 11. CDR3 coding DNA: TGCAGCGTTGACCCAACGGGCGGGAGCGGAGATACGCAGTATTTT. Translating gives CSVDPTGGSGDTQYF.

V and J are TRBV9 and TRBJ2-2; D is unclear. The V gene lost 3 bases and the J gene lost 4 bases, with 7 bases spanning the gap. Looked up from germline, CDR1 is SGDLS and CDR2 is YYNGEE. This CDR3 spans 13 amino acids. The CDR3: CASSAGFTGELFF. DNA for the CDR3: TGTGCCAGCAGCGCCGGATTCACCGGGGAGCTGTTTTTT.

This clonotype has a count of ten or more. The CDR3 is CASSVDREETQYF. The CDR3 bases are TGCGCCAGCAGCGTGGACAGGGAAGAGACCCAGTACTTC. V gene TRBV5-1 combines with J gene TRBJ2-5, with 8 bases matching TRBD1. Germline V gene sequence: CDR1 SGHRS, CDR2 YFSETQ. This CDR3 region has 13 residues. V lost 4 bases, J lost 3 bases, and 2 bases stayed unmatched.

This CDR3 reads CASSPGPRTTNEKLFF. The DNA for the CDR3 is TGTGCCAGCAGCCCGGGACCGCGTACAACTAATGAAAAACTGTTTTTT. This rearrangement joins TRBV7-9 to TRBJ1-4, with D possibly TRBD1 on 5 matching bases. Germline V CDR1 and CDR2: SEHNR, FQNEAQ (reference sequence). The CDR3 extends over 16 amino acids. V dropped 5 bases and J dropped 0 bases, with 13 bases sitting between them.

The chain couples TRBV15 to TRBJ1-1; D is uncertain. Germline V gene sequence: CDR1 LNHNV, CDR2 YYDKDF (reference sequence). This CDR3 is 14 amino acids long. Trimming removed 0 bases from V and 5 bases from J, with 10 bases in between. CDR3 loop: CATSREAGVTEAFF. In nucleotides, the CDR3 is TGTGCCACCAGCAGAGAGGCTGGGGTAACTGAAGCTTTCTTT. The full variable domain, rest sourced from reference TRBV15 and TRBJ1-1, is DAMVIQNPRYQVTQFGKPVTLSCSQTLNHNVMYWYQQKSSQAPKLLFHYYDKDFNNEADTPDNFQSRRPNTSFCFLDIRSPGLGDTAMYLCATSREAGVTEAFFGQGTRLTVV.

Ten or more counts support this clonotype. The V and J genes are TRBV20-1 and TRBJ2-1; D might be TRBD1 or TRBD2, each matching 5 bases. The V end lost 1 base, the J end lost 14 bases, and 27 bases lay between the germline ends. Germline CDR1 is DFQATT and CDR2 is SNEGSKA (reference sequence). CDR3 length: 16 amino acids. In DNA, the CDR3 is TGCAGTGCTAGAGCTTTAGAGGGCCAGGGAGCCGAGTTGGAGTTCTTC. Its protein is CSARALEGQGAELEFF.

J is TRBJ1-4 and V is TRBV5-1; maybe TRBD1 (5 bases). The germline V gene has CDR1 SGHRS and CDR2 YFSETQ. Deletions cut 0 bases from V and 10 bases from J, with 10 bases between. The CDR3 is 13 residues long. The CDR3 protein is CASSLEGQGKLFF. The CDR3 DNA reads TGCGCCAGCAGCTTGGAAGGCCAGGGAAAACTGTTTTTT.

The chain uses TRBV12-3 or TRBV12-4 and TRBJ2-7, with D tentatively TRBD1 (5 bases). The V end was cut by 4 bases, the J end by 2 bases, with 15 bases between. The CDR3 covers 15 residues. Written as DNA, the CDR3 is TGTGCCAGCAGTTCTCCTCCCGACAGTACCTACGAGCAGTACTTC. Translating it yields CASSSPPDSTYEQYF.

This chain connects TRBV7-9 to TRBJ1-1, with TRBD1 identical over 9 bases. V dropped 2 bases and J dropped 3; count of bases not matched to a gene: 7. Germline V lookup: CDR1 SEHNR, CDR2 FQNEAQ (reference sequence). This CDR3 is built from 16 residues. The CDR3 is CASSLLWTGEDTEAFF. CDR3 bases: TGTGCCAGCAGCTTACTCTGGACAGGGGAGGACACTGAAGCTTTCTTT.

The chain carries TRBV30 and TRBJ2-1; 9 positions match TRBD1. There are 13 residues in the CDR3. Germline CDR1 reads GTSNPN; CDR2 reads SVGIG (reference sequence). Trimming at V came to 3 bases and at J to 7 bases, leaving 4 bases not matched to a gene. CDR3 in DNA: TGTGCCTGGAGGGGACAGGGTCCGAATGAGCAGTTCTTC. This gives the protein CAWRGQGPNEQFF.

This clonotype was seen only once. The rearrangement joins TRBV25-1 to TRBJ2-7; D gene ambiguous. The CDR3 sequence is 12 residues long. The germline V gene has CDR1 MGHDK and CDR2 SYGVNS. The V gene lost 4 bases and the J gene lost 2 bases, with 6 bases spanning the gap. The CDR3 sequence: CASSVRTYEQYF. Written as DNA, the CDR3 is TGTGCCAGCAGTGTTCGGACCTACGAGCAGTACTTC.

This clonotype was counted a few times. The chain recombines TRBV10-3 with TRBJ2-5; D is perhaps TRBD2 (6 bases). This CDR3 has 15 residues. Trimming pared 6 bases from V and 2 bases from J, leaving 16 bases between. The germline V gene has CDR1 ENHRY and CDR2 SYGVKD. CDR3 sequence (DNA): TGTGCCATCAGACATAGCGGAGCCGGGCAAGAGACCCAGTACTTC. Its protein is CAIRHSGAGQETQYF.

This clonotype was recorded at least ten times. The chain combines TRBV12-3 or TRBV12-4 with TRBJ2-1; 10 bases are shared with TRBD2. CDR3 length: 16 residues. The trim removed 0 bases at V and 4 bases at J, leaving 3 bases unmatched. This CDR3 reads CASSLAGLALYNEQFF. The CDR3 region has the DNA TGTGCCAGCAGTTTAGCGGGACTAGCGCTTTACAATGAGCAGTTCTTC.

This clonotype has only a few counts. The V gene is TRBV12-3 or TRBV12-4, the J gene TRBJ2-7; 7 bases agree with TRBD1. The ends lost 5 bases at V and 3 bases at J; junction bases unmatched: 7. CDR3 length: 14 residues. CDR3 sequence (DNA): TGTGCCAGCAGTGACACAGGGGCAGGCTACGAGCAGTACTTC. Translated: CASSDTGAGYEQYF.

The rearrangement links TRBV6-1 to TRBJ2-1; TRBD2 matches 12 bases. V gave up 6 bases and J gave up 4 bases; unmatched junction bases: 10. Germline-derived CDR1 and CDR2 are MNHNS and SASEGT. The CDR3 loop spans 17 amino acids. CDR3 coding DNA: TGTGCCAGCAGGACGCCTAGCGGGAGGGGCAGGTACAATGAGCAGTTCTTC. Translation: CASRTPSGRGRYNEQFF.

This clonotype was seen a handful of times. The V call is TRBV5-1, the J call TRBJ2-7; D might be TRBD2 (6 bases). This CDR3 comprises 16 residues. Germline V gene data show CDR1 as SGHRS and CDR2 as YFSETQ. V was shortened by 0 bases and J by 2 bases, with 15 bases between the two germline ends. CDR3 residues: CASSLGVSRTTYEQYF. CDR3 sequence (DNA): TGCGCCAGCAGCTTGGGTGTCTCGCGGACTACCTACGAGCAGTACTTC.

Ten or more counts support this clonotype. V is TRBV5-1 and J is TRBJ2-7; 9 bases fit TRBD2. The CDR3 loop spans 15 amino acids. After removal of 8 bases from V and 0 bases from J, the junction contained 9 bases not matched to a gene. CDR1 and CDR2 (germline): SGHRS, YFSETQ. The DNA of the CDR3 is TGCGCCAGTTCCCCTAGCGGGGCTACCTCCTACGAGCAGTACTTC. Protein: CASSPSGATSYEQYF.

This chain uses TRBV10-3 with TRBJ2-7, with 8 bases lining up with TRBD2. The V and J ends lost 5 bases and 2 bases, in that order; junction bases with no gene match: 8. The CDR3 extends over 15 amino acids. Looked up from germline, CDR1 is ENHRY and CDR2 is SYGVKD. The CDR3 loop is CAISFGAAGAYEQYF. The CDR3 DNA sequence: TGTGCCATCAGTTTCGGGGCAGCGGGGGCCTACGAGCAGTACTTC.

In this sample, this clonotype turned up many times. CDR3 DNA sequence: TGTGCCAGCAGTTTGGGGGTAATTGCGGAGACCCAGTACTTC. Its translation: CASSLGVIAETQYF. V is TRBV12-3 or TRBV12-4 and J is TRBJ2-5; either TRBD1 or TRBD2 may supply D (5 bases each). The CDR3 is made up of 14 amino acids. V was trimmed by 3 bases and J by 5 bases, leaving 13 bases between them.

This clonotype was picked up a small number of times. The V and J genes are TRBV5-1 and TRBJ1-2, with 7 bases that match TRBD1. CDR3 length equals 16 residues. V gave up 0 bases and J gave up 3 bases; unmatched junction bases: 8. Germline lookup yields CDR1 SGHRS and CDR2 YFSETQ. CDR3 residues: CASSLAGKGGDYGYTF. CDR3 coding DNA: TGCGCCAGCAGCTTGGCCGGTAAAGGGGGCGACTATGGCTACACCTTC.

The genes are TRBV4-1 and TRBJ1-4; weak D call: TRBD1 (5 bases). The CDR3 extends over 15 amino acids. Per germline, CDR1 MGHRA and CDR2 YSYEKL. Deletions cut 4 bases from V and 0 bases from J, with 9 bases between. CDR3 residues: CASSRGDATNEKLFF. CDR3 nucleotides: TGCGCCAGCAGCCGGGGGGATGCAACTAATGAAAAACTGTTTTTT.